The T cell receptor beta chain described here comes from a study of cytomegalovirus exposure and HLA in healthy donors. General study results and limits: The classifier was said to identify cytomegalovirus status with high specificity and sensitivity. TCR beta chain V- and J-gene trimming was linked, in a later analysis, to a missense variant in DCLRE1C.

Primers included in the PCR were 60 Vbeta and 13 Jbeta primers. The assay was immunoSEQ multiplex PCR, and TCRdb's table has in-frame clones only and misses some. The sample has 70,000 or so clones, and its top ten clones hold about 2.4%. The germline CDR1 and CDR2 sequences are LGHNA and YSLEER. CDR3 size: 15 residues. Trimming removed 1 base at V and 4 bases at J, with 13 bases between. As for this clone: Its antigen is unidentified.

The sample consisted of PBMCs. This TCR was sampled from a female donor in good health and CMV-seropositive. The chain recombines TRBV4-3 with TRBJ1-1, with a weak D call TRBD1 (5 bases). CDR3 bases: TGCGCCAGCAGCCAAGTCCGGGGGGTTGGCACTGAAGCTTTCTTT. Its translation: CASSQVRGVGTEAFF.